The 18 T cell receptor beta chains reported below all come from one sample, sequenced in a study of blood T cells in healthy people across ages. Combining a sample-barcoded 5' primer with a J-beta primer mix, a second PCR ran for roughly 7 to 11 cycles. In TCRdb, the 5' RACE reads were re-called with MiXCR into one record per CDR3 protein. Of about 1.6 million distinct CDR3 sequences in the sample, almost 35% were seen once. The specimen sequenced was blood. These receptors came from a woman in her 30s in good health.

This clonotype was observed at least ten times. J is TRBJ1-2 and V is TRBV20-1; TRBD1 is a possible D gene (6 bases). CDR1 DFQATT and CDR2 SNEGSKA come from the germline V gene (reference sequence). This CDR3 is 15 amino acids long. V dropped 6 bases and J dropped 6 bases, with 23 bases sitting between them. CDR3 coding DNA: TGCAGTGCCCAAACAGGTTTCTGGGACAACAATGGCTACACCTTC. Its protein is CSAQTGFWDNNGYTF.

V usage is TRBV5-1 and J usage is TRBJ2-7; weak D call: TRBD2 (6 bases). The CDR3 contains 15 residues. The V gene lost 0 bases and the J gene lost 2 bases, with 12 bases spanning the gap. Germline V gene data show CDR1 as SGHRS and CDR2 as YFSETQ. CDR3 region: CASSLAGDLPYEQYF. In nucleotides, the CDR3 is TGCGCCAGCAGCTTGGCGGGGGACCTACCCTACGAGCAGTACTTC.

The V gene is TRBV5-1, the J gene TRBJ2-5; D is perhaps TRBD2 (5 bases). Germline V gene lookup returns CDR1 SGHRS and CDR2 YFSETQ. The length of the CDR3 is 15 residues. Trimming shortened V by 3 bases and J by 5 bases, and 17 bases separated the two germline ends. Here the CDR3 reads CASSSETMARETQYF. As DNA, the CDR3 is TGCGCCAGCAGCTCGGAGACTATGGCCCGGGAGACCCAGTACTTC.

The chain combines TRBV3-1 with TRBJ1-5; the D gene is possibly TRBD1 (5 bases). Trimming left V 3 bases short and J 0 bases short, with 9 bases between. There are 15 residues in the CDR3. Germline CDR1 LGHDT, CDR2 YNNKEL (reference sequence). The CDR3 sequence: CASSQGPLSNQPQHF. Here the CDR3 DNA reads TGTGCCAGCAGCCAGGGGCCGCTTAGCAATCAGCCCCAGCATTTT.

The chain carries TRBV28 and TRBJ2-3, with 10 bases lining up with TRBD2. This CDR3 has 18 residues. CDR1 MDHEN and CDR2 SYDVKM come from the germline V gene. V was pared by 3 bases and J by 5 bases, with 14 bases of the junction left unmatched. CDR3 DNA sequence: TGTGCCAGCAGTTTTAGATCCCCCGAGCGGGAGGGCCGAGATACGCAGTATTTT. Protein sequence: CASSFRSPEREGRDTQYF. The complete variable domain, with remaining parts taken from reference TRBV28 and TRBJ2-3, reads DVKVTQSSRYLVKRTGEKVFLECVQDMDHENMFWYRQDPGLGLRLIYFSYDVKMKEKGDIPEGYSVSREKKERFSLILESASTNQTSMYLCASSFRSPEREGRDTQYFGPGTRLTVL.

This clonotype has more than one count but fewer than ten. The CDR3 loop is CATVDRESYEQYF. The CDR3 DNA sequence: TGTGCCACCGTAGACAGGGAGTCCTACGAGCAGTACTTC. V and J are TRBV2 and TRBJ2-7; 7 bases match TRBD1. Trimming at V came to 10 bases and at J to 1 base, leaving 7 bases not matched to a gene. Germline V gene data show CDR1 as SNHLY and CDR2 as FYNNEI. This CDR3 is 13 amino acids long.

In its sample, this clonotype was seen a few times. The chain joins TRBV10-1 to TRBJ2-3; possibly TRBD2 for D (6 bases). CDR3 size: 16 residues. CDR1 is WNHNN and CDR2 is SYGVQD in the germline V gene (reference sequence). The V end lost 0 bases, the J end lost 0 bases, and 10 bases lay between the germline ends. The CDR3 protein is CASSESPGTSTDTQYF. DNA for the CDR3: TGCGCCAGCAGTGAGTCGCCTGGGACTAGCACAGATACGCAGTATTTT.

A single count supports this clonotype. V is TRBV4-1 and J is TRBJ2-3; D unresolved. CDR1 is MGHRA, CDR2 YSYEKL, per germline. This CDR3 contains 21 residues. Trimming took 3 bases from V and 0 from J, leaving 28 bases between them. The CDR3 sequence is CASSQIPPRVRSRSSTDTQYF. The CDR3 nucleotides read TGCGCCAGCAGCCAGATCCCTCCCCGGGTTCGGTCCCGTTCTAGCACAGATACGCAGTATTTT.

The rearrangement uses TRBV20-1 and TRBJ1-1; 7 nucleotides match TRBD1. After removal of 5 bases from V and 4 bases from J, the junction contained 16 bases not matched to a gene. The CDR3 has 16 residues. Per the germline V gene, CDR1 is DFQATT and CDR2 is SNEGSKA (reference sequence). CDR3 sequence (DNA): TGCAGTGCTGGAGTCGAGGGGGCCGTTCATTTCACTGAAGCTTTCTTT. Translation: CSAGVEGAVHFTEAFF.

The chain employs TRBV5-4 and TRBJ2-5; the match to TRBD1 covers 10 bases. V lost 6 bases, J lost 4 bases, and 12 bases stayed unmatched. Per germline, CDR1 SGHNT and CDR2 YYREEE (reference sequence). The CDR3 covers 16 residues. CDR3: CASTQPGQGIPETQYF. DNA for the CDR3: TGTGCCAGCACTCAACCGGGACAGGGGATCCCAGAGACCCAGTACTTC.

The chain employs TRBV29-1 and TRBJ2-2; D might be TRBD1 (6 bases). CDR1 SQVTM and CDR2 ANQGSEA come from the germline V gene. Trimming removed 7 bases at V and 0 bases at J, with 12 bases between. The CDR3 has 14 amino acids. The CDR3 protein is CSAAGTSNTGELFF. In nucleotides, the CDR3 is TGCAGCGCCGCCGGGACATCGAACACCGGGGAGCTGTTTTTT.

The sample holds a few counts of this clonotype. The chain has TRBV7-8 and TRBJ2-7, with D possibly TRBD1 on 5 matching bases. CDR1 SGHVS and CDR2 FQNEAQ come from the germline V gene. V was pared by 1 base and J by 1 base, with 8 bases between. This CDR3 comprises 14 residues. The CDR3 region has the DNA TGTGCCAGCAGCTTAGTCAGGGAATCCTACGAGCAGTACTTC. It is translated as CASSLVRESYEQYF.

The CDR3 sequence is CASRASSGVGIGDNEQFF. The DNA for the CDR3 is TGTGCCAGCAGGGCTTCTAGCGGTGTCGGGATTGGAGACAATGAGCAGTTCTTC. The gene calls are TRBV6-1 and TRBJ2-1; TRBD2 matches at 7 bases. Germline V gene lookup returns CDR1 MNHNS and CDR2 SASEGT. The J segment lost 5 bases and the V segment lost 6 bases, leaving 19 bases of the junction unmatched. The CDR3 extends over 18 amino acids.

This chain joins TRBV6-2 or TRBV6-3 and TRBJ1-5, with 8 positions matching TRBD1. Trimming at V came to 6 bases and at J to 7 bases, leaving 8 bases not matched to a gene. The CDR3 spans 14 residues. Germline V lookup: CDR1 MNHEY, CDR2 SVGEGT. In nucleotides, the CDR3 is TGTGCCAGCAGAACGGGGCAGGGGGCCCAGCCCCAGCATTTT. Residues: CASRTGQGAQPQHF.

This clonotype occurred a few times. This chain uses TRBV5-1 with TRBJ2-2; no firm D call. The ends were cut back, 4 bases at V and 2 bases at J, with 12 bases in the middle. CDR1 SGHRS and CDR2 YFSETQ come from the germline V gene. The CDR3 runs to 15 residues. DNA of the CDR3: TGCGCCAGCAGCCCACGGACGGATAACACCGGGGAGCTGTTTTTT. Protein: CASSPRTDNTGELFF.

This clonotype was picked up a small number of times. The gene calls are TRBV30 and TRBJ1-2; D perhaps matches TRBD1 (6 bases). Germline CDR1 is GTSNPN and CDR2 is SVGIG (reference sequence). V was shortened by 5 bases and J by 2 bases, with 9 bases between the two germline ends. CDR3 size: 12 residues. CDR3 residues: CAWEGDNYGYTF. The CDR3 DNA reads TGTGCCTGGGAGGGGGACAACTATGGCTACACCTTC.

In this sample, this clonotype turned up a few times. This sequence joins TRBV5-1 and TRBJ1-1; no firm D call. Germline-derived CDR1 and CDR2 are SGHRS and YFSETQ. The ends were cut back, 6 bases at V and 2 bases at J, with 5 bases in the middle. The CDR3 spans 11 residues. CDR3 DNA sequence: TGCGCCAGCAACACTAACACTGAAGCTTTCTTT. This translates into CASNTNTEAFF.

The genes are TRBV6-2 or TRBV6-3 and TRBJ2-5; TRBD2 aligns across 13 bases. J gave up 2 bases and V 2 bases, and 5 bases lay outside the gene matches. The CDR3 is made up of 17 amino acids. CDR1 MNHEY and CDR2 SVGEGT come from the germline V gene. CDR3 in amino acids: CASSYGGLAGVQETQYF. CDR3 bases: TGTGCCAGCAGTTACGGCGGACTAGCGGGGGTGCAAGAGACCCAGTACTTC.